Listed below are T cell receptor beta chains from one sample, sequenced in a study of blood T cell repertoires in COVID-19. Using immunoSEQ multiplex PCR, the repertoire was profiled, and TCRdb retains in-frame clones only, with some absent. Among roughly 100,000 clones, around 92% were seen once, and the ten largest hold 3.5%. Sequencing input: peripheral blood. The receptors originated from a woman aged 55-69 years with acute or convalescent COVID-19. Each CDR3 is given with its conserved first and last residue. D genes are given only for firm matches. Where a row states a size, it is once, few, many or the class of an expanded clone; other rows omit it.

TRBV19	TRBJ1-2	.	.	TGTGCCAGTAGTATGGGCTCCAACTATGGCTACACCTTC	CASSMGSNYGYTF
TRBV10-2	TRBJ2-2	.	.	TGCGCCAGCTCTAGTGCAGGGGAGCTGTTTTTT	CASSSAGELFF
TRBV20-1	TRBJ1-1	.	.	TGCAGTGCTAGCTCAGGGCTTGAAGCTTTCTTT	CSASSGLEAFF
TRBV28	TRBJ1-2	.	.	TGTGCCAGCAGTCTCGGGGGGCGTGCCTATGGCTACACCTTC	CASSLGGRAYGYTF
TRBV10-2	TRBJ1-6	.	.	TGCGCCAGCAGTGCCCAGGGTGGAACACCCCTCCACTTT	CASSAQGGTPLHF
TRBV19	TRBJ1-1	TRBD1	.	TGTGCCAGTAGTGGACCGGGACAGGCGAACACTGAAGCTTTCTTT	CASSGPGQANTEAFF
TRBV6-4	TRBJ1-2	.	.	TGTGCCAGCAGCCAAACAGGGAGTGGGTATGGCTACACCTTC	CASSQTGSGYGYTF
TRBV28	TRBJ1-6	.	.	TGTGCCAGCAGGTGGACAGCACATAATTCACCCCTCCACTTT	CASRWTAHNSPLHF
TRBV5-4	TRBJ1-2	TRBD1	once	TGTGCCAGCAGCTTGGGAGGGGGCGCGGGCTACACCTTC	CASSLGGGAGYTF
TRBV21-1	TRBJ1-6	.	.	TGTGCCTCCGGGAATTCACCCCTCCACTTT	CASGNSPLHF